This T cell receptor beta chain appears in the sequencing data of a study of T cells in narcolepsy (dated 2018 in TCRdb). Background for the entire study: Patients with narcolepsy type 1 or type 2 (NT1, NT2) and healthy control donors were enrolled in the study. Autoreactive T cells targeting hypocretin neuron self-antigens (hypocretin, TRIB2) were sought in narcolepsy patients, and TCR Vbeta sequencing was used to track clonotypes in blood and CSF. Findings and caveats that apply to the study as a whole: No sequences matching autoreactive T cell clones were contained in some blood memory CD4+ repertoires from patients and controls. In plots comparing CSF and blood CD4+ T cell clonotypes from the same patient, HCRT-specific and TRIB2-specific autoreactive clonotypes were highlighted. Patients and controls had comparable numbers of sequenced blood memory CD4+ clonotypes, averaging about 37,000 and 33,000, respectively. According to the report, autoreactive clonotypes were detected serially in the blood of the same patients and of different patients, but not in healthy controls.

The library was made by the immunoSEQ multiplex PCR assay. Held by TCRdb, this immuneACCESS table contains in-frame sequences only and omits some clones. Under half of the omission traces to an unresolved V gene where checked; the cause of the rest is unknown. The sample has roughly 34,000 clones on record, roughly 87% of them singletons. The ten largest clones represent 0.8% to 0.95% of the sample. Memory CD4+ T cells were sorted ex vivo from peripheral blood of narcolepsy patients and healthy controls for TCR Vbeta sequencing. This clone was counted between two and nine times. Its antigen target is currently unknown. No much larger clonotype is one base removed from it; base qualities were not supplied. The CDR3 covers 16 residues, taking in both the cysteine and the phenylalanine. Only CDR3 DNA is held: 48 bases, read in frame from base 1. Relative to germline, V is 4 bases shorter and J is 2 bases shorter, with 18 bases between their ends. The CDR1 and CDR2 encoded by the germline V gene (reference sequence) are SEHNR and FQNEAQ.

This receptor was identified in a human donor with narcolepsy. The V gene is TRBV7-9 and the J gene is TRBJ2-7; the D segment cannot be called with confidence. Source material: CD45RA- memory CD4+ T cells from PBMCs. In light of the paper, this sample's cell subset or site label describes: memory T cells sorted ex vivo from peripheral blood. The CDR3 protein: CASSSTPGTDTYEQYF. The DNA sequence reads TGTGCCAGCAGCTCGACACCGGGCACGGATACCTACGAGCAGTACTTC.